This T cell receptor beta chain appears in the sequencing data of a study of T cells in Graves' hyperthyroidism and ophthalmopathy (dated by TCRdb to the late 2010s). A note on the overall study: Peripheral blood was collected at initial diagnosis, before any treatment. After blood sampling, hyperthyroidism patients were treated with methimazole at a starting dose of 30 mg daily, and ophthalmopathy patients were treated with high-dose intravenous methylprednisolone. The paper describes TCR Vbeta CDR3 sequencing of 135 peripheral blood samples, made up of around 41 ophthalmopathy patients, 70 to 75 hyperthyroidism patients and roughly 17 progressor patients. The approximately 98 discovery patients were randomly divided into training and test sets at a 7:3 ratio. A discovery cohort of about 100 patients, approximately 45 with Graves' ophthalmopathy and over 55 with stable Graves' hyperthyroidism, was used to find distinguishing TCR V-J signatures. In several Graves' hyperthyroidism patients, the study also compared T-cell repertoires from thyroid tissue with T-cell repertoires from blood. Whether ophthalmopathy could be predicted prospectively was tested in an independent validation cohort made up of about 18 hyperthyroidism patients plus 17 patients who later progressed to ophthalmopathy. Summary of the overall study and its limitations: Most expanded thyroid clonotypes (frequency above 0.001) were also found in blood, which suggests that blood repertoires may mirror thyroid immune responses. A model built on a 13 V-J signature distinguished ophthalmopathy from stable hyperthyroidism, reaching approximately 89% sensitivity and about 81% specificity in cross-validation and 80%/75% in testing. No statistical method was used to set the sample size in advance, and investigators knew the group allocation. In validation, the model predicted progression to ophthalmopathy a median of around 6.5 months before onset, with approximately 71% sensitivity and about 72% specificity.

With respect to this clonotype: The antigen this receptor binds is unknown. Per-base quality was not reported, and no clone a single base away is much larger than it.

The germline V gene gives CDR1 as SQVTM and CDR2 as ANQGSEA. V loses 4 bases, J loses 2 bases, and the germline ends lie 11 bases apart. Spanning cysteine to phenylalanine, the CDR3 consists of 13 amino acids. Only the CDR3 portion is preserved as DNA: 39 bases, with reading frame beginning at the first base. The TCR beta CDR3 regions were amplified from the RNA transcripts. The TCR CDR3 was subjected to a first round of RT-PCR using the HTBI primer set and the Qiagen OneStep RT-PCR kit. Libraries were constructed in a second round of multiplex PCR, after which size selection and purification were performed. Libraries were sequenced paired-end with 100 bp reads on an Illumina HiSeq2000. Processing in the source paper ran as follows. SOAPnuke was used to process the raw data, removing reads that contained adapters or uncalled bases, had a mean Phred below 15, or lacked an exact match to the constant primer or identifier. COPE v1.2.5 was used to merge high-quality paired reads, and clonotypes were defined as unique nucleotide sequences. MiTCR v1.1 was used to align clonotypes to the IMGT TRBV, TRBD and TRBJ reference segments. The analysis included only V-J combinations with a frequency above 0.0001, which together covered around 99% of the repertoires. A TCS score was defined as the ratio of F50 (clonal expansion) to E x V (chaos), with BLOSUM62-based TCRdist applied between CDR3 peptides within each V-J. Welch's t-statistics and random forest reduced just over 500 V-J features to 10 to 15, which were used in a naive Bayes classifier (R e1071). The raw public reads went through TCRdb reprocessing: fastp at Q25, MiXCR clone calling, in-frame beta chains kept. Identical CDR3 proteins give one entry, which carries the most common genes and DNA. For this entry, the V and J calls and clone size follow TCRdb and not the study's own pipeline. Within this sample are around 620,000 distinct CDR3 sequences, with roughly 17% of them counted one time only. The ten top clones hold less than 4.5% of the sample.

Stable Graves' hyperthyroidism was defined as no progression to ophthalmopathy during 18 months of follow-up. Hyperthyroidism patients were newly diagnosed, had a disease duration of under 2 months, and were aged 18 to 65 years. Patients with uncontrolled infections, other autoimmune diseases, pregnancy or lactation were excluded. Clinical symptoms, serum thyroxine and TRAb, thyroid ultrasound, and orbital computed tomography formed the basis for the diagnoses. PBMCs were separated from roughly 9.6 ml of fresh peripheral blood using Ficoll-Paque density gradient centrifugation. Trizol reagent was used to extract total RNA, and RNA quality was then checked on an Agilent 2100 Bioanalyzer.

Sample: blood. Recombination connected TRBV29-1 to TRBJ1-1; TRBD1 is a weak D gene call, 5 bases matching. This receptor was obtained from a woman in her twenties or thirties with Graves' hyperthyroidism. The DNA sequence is TGCAGCGTTGTCGACGGACAAAACACTGAAGCTTTCTTT. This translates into CSVVDGQNTEAFF. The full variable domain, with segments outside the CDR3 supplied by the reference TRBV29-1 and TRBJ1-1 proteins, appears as SAVISQKPSRDICQRGTSLTIQCQVDSQVTMMFWYRQQPGQSLTLIATANQGSEATYESGFVIDKFPISRPNLTFSTLTVSNMSPEDSSIYLCSVVDGQNTEAFFGQGTRLTVV.